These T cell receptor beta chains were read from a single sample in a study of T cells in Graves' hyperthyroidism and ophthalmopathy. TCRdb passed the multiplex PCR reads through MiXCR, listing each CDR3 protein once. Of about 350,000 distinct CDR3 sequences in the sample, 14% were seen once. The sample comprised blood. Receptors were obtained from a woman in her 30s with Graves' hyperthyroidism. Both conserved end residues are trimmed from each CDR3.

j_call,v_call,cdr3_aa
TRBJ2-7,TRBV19,ASSSQGSTYEQY
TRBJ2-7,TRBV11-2,ASSLHLEQY
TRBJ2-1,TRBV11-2,ASSPGQLSEGEEQF
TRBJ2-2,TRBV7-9,ASSSLRLAGNHTGELF
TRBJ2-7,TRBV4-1,ASSQGVGELPTSYEQY
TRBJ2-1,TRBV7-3,ASSLSGWRGEGNEQF
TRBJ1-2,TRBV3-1,ASSQSHGYT
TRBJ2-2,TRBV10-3,AIGTGTSGTGELF
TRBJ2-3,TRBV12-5,ASGLSVGSTDTQY
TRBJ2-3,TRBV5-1,ASSSGLAGMEDTQY
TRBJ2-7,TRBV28,ASSFGGQGWREQY
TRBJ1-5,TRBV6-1,ASGRSSNQPQH
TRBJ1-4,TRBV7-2,ASSLGQGGEKLF
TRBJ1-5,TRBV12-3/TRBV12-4,ASNHRGGADNQPQH
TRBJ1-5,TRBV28,ASSLSVYSNQPQH
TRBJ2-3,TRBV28,ASSLYADTQY
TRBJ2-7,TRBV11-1,ASSSAGAYEQY
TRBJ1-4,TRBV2,ASSREKGGEKLF
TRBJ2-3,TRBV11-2,ASSLDPKSQDTDTQY
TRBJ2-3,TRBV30,AWSAIRDKGKY
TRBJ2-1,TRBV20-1,SGGLTRERGNPYNEQF
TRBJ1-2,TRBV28,ASSLDPTNYGYT
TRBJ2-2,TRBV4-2,ASPLLCLPVTGELF
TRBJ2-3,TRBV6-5,ASSYGSSGSTDTQY
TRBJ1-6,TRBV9,ASSVVQGNNSPLH
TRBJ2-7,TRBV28,ATSVLSYEQY
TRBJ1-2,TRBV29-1,SVDLHGYT
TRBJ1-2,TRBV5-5,ASSLGGLDGYT
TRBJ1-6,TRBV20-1,SARDQGGNSPLH
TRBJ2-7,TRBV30,AWRGEYEQY
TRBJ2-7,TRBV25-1,ASSQPGLAPEQY
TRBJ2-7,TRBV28,ASGRQISYEQY
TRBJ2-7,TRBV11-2,ASSFPRISSYEQY
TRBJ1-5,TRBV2,ASGRRLYSNQPQH
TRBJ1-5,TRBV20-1,SAREPPGDQPQH
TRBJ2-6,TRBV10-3,AISERVSGANVLT
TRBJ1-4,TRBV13,ASSVDRGGEKLF
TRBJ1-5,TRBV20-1,SASKRQFDQPQH
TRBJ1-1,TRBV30,AWSGGAGNTEAF
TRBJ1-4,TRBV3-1,ASSQQLTGYDEKLF
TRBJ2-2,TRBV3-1,ASSQGLAGGSGSAGELF
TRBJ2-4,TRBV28,ASSLRYDIQY